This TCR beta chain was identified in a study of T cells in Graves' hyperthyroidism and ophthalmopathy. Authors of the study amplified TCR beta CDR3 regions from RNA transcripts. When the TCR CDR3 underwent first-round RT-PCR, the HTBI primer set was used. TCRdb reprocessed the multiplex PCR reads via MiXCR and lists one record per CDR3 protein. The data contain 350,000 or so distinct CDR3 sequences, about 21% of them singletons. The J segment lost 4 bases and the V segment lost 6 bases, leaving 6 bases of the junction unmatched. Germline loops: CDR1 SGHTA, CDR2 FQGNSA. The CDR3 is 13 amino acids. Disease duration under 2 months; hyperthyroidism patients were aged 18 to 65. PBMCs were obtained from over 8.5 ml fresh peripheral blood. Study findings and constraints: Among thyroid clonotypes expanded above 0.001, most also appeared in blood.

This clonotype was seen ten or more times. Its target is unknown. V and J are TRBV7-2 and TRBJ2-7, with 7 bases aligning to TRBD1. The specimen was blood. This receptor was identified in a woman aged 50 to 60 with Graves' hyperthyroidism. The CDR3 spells CASSPGTEYEQYF. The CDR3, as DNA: TGTGCCAGCAGTCCCGGGACAGAGTACGAGCAGTACTTC.